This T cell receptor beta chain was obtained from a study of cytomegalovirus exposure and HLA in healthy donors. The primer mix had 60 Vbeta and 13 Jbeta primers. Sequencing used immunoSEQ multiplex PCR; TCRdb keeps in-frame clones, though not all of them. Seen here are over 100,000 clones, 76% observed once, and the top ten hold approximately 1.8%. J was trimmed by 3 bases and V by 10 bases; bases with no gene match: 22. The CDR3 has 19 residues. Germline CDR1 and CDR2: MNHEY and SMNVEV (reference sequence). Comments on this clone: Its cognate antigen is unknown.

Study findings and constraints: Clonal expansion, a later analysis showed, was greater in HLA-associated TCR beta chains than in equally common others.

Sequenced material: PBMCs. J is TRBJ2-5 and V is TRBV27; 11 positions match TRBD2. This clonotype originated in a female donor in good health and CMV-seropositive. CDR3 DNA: TGTGCCACCAGCAGTAGAGTTCTCGGACTAGCGGGTTTTAAAGAGACCCAGTACTTC. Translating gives CATSSRVLGLAGFKETQYF.